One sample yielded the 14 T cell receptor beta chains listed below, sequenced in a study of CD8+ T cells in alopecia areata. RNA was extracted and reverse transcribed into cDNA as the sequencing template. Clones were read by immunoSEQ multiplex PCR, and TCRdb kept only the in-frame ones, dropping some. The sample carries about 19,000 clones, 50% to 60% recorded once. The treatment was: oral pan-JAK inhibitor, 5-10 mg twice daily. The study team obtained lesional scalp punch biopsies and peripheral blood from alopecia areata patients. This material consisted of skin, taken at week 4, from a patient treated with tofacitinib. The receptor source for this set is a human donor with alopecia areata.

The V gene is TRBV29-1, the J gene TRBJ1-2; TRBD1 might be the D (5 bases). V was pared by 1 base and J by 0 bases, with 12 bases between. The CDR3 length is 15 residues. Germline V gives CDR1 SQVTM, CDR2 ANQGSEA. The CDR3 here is CSVEGGAFANYGYTF. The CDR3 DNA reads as TGCAGCGTTGAAGGCGGGGCCTTCGCTAACTATGGCTACACCTTC. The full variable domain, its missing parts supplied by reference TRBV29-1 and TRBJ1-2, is SAVISQKPSRDICQRGTSLTIQCQVDSQVTMMFWYRQQPGQSLTLIATANQGSEATYESGFVIDKFPISRPNLTFSTLTVSNMSPEDSSIYLCSVEGGAFANYGYTFGSGTRLTVV.

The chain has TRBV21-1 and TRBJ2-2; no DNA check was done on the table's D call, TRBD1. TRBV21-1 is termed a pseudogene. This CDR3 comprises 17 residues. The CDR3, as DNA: TGTGCCAGCAGCAAAGGATGGACACCACCGAACACCGGGGAGCTGTTTTTT. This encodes CASSKGWTPPNTGELFF.

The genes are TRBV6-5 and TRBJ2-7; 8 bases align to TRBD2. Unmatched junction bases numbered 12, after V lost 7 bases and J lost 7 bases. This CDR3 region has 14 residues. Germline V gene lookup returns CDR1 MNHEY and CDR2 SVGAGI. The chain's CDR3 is CASTRPGGEGEQYF. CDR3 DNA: TGTGCCAGCACTCGGCCGGGGGGGGAGGGGGAGCAGTACTTC.

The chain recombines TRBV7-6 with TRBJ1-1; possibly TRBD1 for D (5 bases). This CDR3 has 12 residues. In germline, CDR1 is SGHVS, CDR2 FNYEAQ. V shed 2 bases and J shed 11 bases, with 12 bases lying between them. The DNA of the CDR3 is TGTGCCAGCAGCTTAAATGGGCGGGGCGCTTTCTTT. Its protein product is CASSLNGRGAFF.

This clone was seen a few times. The CDR3 region has the DNA TGCGCCAGCAGCCAAGAACCCAGCAATCAGCCCCAGCATTTT. It codes for CASSQEPSNQPQHF. The V call is TRBV4-3, the J call TRBJ1-5, with D unresolved. Trimming removed 0 bases at V and 1 base at J, with 4 bases between. The CDR3 sequence is 14 residues long. Germline assignment: CDR1 LGHNA and CDR2 YSLEER.

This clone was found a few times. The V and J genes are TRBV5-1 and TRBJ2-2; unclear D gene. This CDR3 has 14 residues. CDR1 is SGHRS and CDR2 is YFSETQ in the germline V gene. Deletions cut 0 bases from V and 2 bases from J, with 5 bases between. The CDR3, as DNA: TGCGCCAGCAGCTTGGACCATAACACCGGGGAGCTGTTTTTT. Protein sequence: CASSLDHNTGELFF.

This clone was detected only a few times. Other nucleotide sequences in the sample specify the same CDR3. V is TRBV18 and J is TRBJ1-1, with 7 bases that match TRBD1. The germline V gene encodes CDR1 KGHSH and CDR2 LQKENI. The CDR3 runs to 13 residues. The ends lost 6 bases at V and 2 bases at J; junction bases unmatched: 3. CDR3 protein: CASSRQGNTEAFF. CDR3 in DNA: TGTGCCAGCTCTCGACAGGGAAACACTGAAGCTTTCTTT.

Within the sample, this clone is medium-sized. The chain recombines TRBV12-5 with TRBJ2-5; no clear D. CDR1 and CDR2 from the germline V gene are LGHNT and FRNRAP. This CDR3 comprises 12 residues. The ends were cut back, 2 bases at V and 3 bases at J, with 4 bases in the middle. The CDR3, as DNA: TGTGCTAGTGGTTTGCGTGAAGAGACCCAGTACTTC. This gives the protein CASGLREETQYF.

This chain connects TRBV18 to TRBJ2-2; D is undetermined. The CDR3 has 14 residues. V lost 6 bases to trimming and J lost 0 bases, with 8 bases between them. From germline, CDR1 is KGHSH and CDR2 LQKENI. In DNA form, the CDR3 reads TGTGCCAGCTCTAGGAGATCGAACACCGGGGAGCTGTTTTTT. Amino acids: CASSRRSNTGELFF.

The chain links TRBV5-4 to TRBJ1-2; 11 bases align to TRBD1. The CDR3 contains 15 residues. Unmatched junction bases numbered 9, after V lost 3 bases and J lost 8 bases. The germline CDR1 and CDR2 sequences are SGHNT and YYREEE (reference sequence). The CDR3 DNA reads TGTGCCAGCAGCTCTACCGGACAGGGGGCGATGGGCTACACCTTC. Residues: CASSSTGQGAMGYTF.

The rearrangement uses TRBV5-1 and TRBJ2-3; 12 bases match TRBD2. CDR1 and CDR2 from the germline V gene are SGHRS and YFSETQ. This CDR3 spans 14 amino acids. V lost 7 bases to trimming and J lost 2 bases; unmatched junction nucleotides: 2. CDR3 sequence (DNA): TGCGCCAGCGGACTAGCGGGGCCCACAGATACGCAGTATTTT. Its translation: CASGLAGPTDTQYF. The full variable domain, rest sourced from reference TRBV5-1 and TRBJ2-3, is KAGVTQTPRYLIKTRGQQVTLSCSPISGHRSVSWYQQTPGQGLQFLFEYFSETQRNKGNFPGRFSGRQFSNSRSEMNVSTLELGDSALYLCASGLAGPTDTQYFGPGTRLTVL.

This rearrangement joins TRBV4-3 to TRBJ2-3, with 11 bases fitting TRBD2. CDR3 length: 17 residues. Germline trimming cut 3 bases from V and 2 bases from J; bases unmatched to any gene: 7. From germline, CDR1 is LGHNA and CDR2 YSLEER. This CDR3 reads CASSQLLAGGFTDTQYF. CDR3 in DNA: TGCGCCAGCAGCCAGCTCCTAGCGGGGGGTTTCACAGATACGCAGTATTTT.

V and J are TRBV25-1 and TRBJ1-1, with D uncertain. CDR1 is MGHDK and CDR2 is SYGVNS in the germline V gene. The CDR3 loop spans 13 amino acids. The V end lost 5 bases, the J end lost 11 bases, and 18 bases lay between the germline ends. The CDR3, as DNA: TGTGCCAGCAGTCTGTTAGGGCCACGTAATGCTTTCTTT. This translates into CASSLLGPRNAFF.

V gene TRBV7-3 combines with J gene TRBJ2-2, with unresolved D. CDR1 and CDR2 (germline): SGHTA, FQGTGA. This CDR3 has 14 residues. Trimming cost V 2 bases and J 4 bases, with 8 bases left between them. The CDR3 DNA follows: TGTGCCAGCAGCTTATATTTGGGCACCGGGGAGCTGTTTTTT. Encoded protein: CASSLYLGTGELFF.